These T cell receptor beta chains were read from a single sample in a study of T cells after yellow fever vaccination. TCRdb re-derived calls from the 5' RACE reads in MiXCR, one entry per CDR3 protein. The sample consists of some 350,000 distinct CDR3 sequences, roughly 4.3% of them appearing once. The material sequenced was PBMCs, taken 5 days after the yellow fever booster vaccination. These receptors were taken from a man aged 18 to 29 who received the YFV17D yellow fever vaccine. CDR3s include the opening cysteine and the closing phenylalanine or tryptophan. Each record gives: D gene, J gene, clone size, V gene, CDR3 protein, CDR3 DNA. The D gene is left open where the match is weak. The listing skips clone size in some rows; elsewhere it reads once, few, many or a size class.

TRBD1 TRBJ1-3 few TRBV5-6 CASSPLRTGAGNTIYF TGTGCCAGCAGCCCGCTGCGGACAGGGGCTGGAAACACCATATATTTT
TRBD1 TRBJ1-1 many TRBV6-6 CASSPGQVEAFF TGTGCCAGCAGCCCGGGACAGGTTGAAGCTTTCTTT
NA TRBJ1-6 NA TRBV19 CASSQGTAGGSPLHF TGTGCCAGTAGTCAGGGGACGGCCGGTGGTTCACCCCTCCACTTT
NA TRBJ1-3 NA TRBV5-1 CASSLSTGNTIYF TGCGCCAGCAGCTTGTCCACCGGAAACACCATATATTTT
NA TRBJ1-2 NA TRBV7-9 CASSLAQGPTYGYTF TGTGCCAGCAGCCTAGCCCAGGGGCCTACCTATGGCTACACCTTC
NA TRBJ1-5 few TRBV28 CASSLGVSQPQHF TGTGCCAGCAGTTTAGGCGTCTCCCAGCCCCAGCATTTT
NA TRBJ2-7 few TRBV29-1 CSAGRGGTYEQYF TGCAGCGCTGGACGCGGAGGAACCTACGAGCAGTACTTC
NA TRBJ2-4 NA TRBV2 CASSAVGYIAKNIQYF TGTGCCAGCAGTGCCGTTGGGTATATAGCCAAAAACATTCAGTACTTC
TRBD1 TRBJ1-4 NA TRBV6-2/TRBV6-3 CASSSGQGPEKLFF TGTGCCAGCAGTTCGGGACAGGGGCCTGAAAAACTGTTTTTT
TRBD1 TRBJ1-6 few TRBV7-2 CASSRTGGRNSPLHF TGTGCCAGCAGCCGTACAGGGGGTCGGAATTCACCCCTCCACTTT
NA TRBJ1-2 many TRBV6-5 CASSYSIWGLDGYTF TGTGCCAGCAGTTACTCGATTTGGGGGCTGGATGGCTACACCTTC
NA TRBJ1-1 many TRBV6-1 CASSEYGDTEAFF TGTGCCAGCAGTGAATACGGGGACACTGAAGCTTTCTTT
NA TRBJ2-5 NA TRBV3-1 CASRRRALQETQYF TGTGCCAGCAGACGACGGGCCCTCCAAGAGACCCAGTACTTC
NA TRBJ2-7 many TRBV27 CASGLGLPYEQYF TGTGCCAGCGGGTTGGGACTCCCCTACGAGCAGTACTTC
NA TRBJ2-1 NA TRBV9 CASSAPKKGGNEQFF TGTGCCAGCAGCGCGCCGAAGAAGGGGGGCAATGAGCAGTTCTTC
NA TRBJ1-1 few TRBV6-5 CASSYGPSISYFSEAFF TGTGCCAGCAGTTACGGCCCCAGCATATCGTATTTCTCTGAAGCTTTCTTT
NA TRBJ1-4 few TRBV5-5 CASSFSGSGEKLFF TGTGCCAGCAGCTTCTCCGGGAGTGGTGAAAAACTGTTTTTT
NA TRBJ2-6 NA TRBV4-1 CASSQEESGANVLTF TGCGCCAGCAGCCAAGAGGAGTCTGGGGCCAACGTCCTGACTTTC
TRBD2 TRBJ2-7 few TRBV20-1 CSARTSGGLTSPEQYF TGCAGTGCTAGAACAAGTGGGGGACTAACGTCTCCCGAGCAGTACTTC
TRBD1 TRBJ2-5 NA TRBV7-2 CASSPPIGRGQETQYF TGTGCCAGCAGCCCACCGATCGGCAGGGGGCAAGAGACCCAGTACTTC
TRBD2 TRBJ2-4 few TRBV7-9 CASSTGTSGGARNIQYF TGTGCCAGCAGCACCGGGACTAGCGGGGGGGCAAGAAACATTCAGTACTTC
NA TRBJ1-2 NA TRBV12-3/TRBV12-4 CASSFERYLGYTF TGTGCCAGCAGTTTCGAACGGTATCTAGGCTACACCTTC
NA TRBJ2-7 few TRBV10-3 CAISKGYEQYF TGTGCCATCAGTAAGGGTTACGAGCAGTACTTC
NA TRBJ2-3 NA TRBV5-1 CASSPVPGTDTQYF TGCGCCAGCAGCCCAGTACCAGGCACAGATACGCAGTATTTT
NA TRBJ1-1 few TRBV4-2 CASSQETGAFATEAFF TGTGCCAGCAGCCAAGAAACTGGGGCTTTCGCCACTGAAGCTTTCTTT
NA TRBJ2-3 few TRBV7-2 CASRGSGADTQYF TGTGCCAGCAGGGGGTCGGGGGCTGATACGCAGTATTTT
TRBD1 TRBJ2-3 few TRBV9 CASSGGGRGGFTDTQYF TGTGCCAGCAGCGGAGGGGGCAGAGGGGGATTCACAGATACGCAGTATTTT
NA TRBJ1-1 few TRBV11-3 CASSLMMNTEAFF TGTGCCAGCAGCTTAATGATGAACACTGAAGCTTTCTTT
NA TRBJ2-3 few TRBV6-5 CASSRLTGRRLTQYF TGTGCCAGCAGCCGTTTGACGGGGCGAAGGCTAACGCAGTATTTT
NA TRBJ1-2 few TRBV30 CAWSVDRTVYTF TGTGCCTGGAGTGTTGATCGGACAGTTTACACCTTC
TRBD1 TRBJ2-1 NA TRBV7-6 CASSPGQGLENEQFF TGTGCCAGCAGCCCGGGACAGGGATTAGAGAATGAGCAGTTCTTC
TRBD2 TRBJ2-2 few TRBV28 CASSSRTSGGAGELFF TGTGCCAGCAGTTCCCGGACTAGCGGGGGGGCCGGGGAGCTGTTTTTT
NA TRBJ2-7 many TRBV7-2 CASSSRSGSSYEQYF TGTGCCAGCAGCTCCAGGTCGGGGAGCTCCTACGAGCAGTACTTC
NA TRBJ2-5 NA TRBV10-3 CAISESVGSEEETQYF TGTGCCATCAGTGAGTCGGTGGGGTCGGAAGAAGAGACCCAGTACTTC
NA TRBJ1-4 NA TRBV5-4 CASGSSGINEKLFF TGTGCCAGCGGCAGCTCGGGGATAAATGAAAAACTGTTTTTT
TRBD2 TRBJ2-5 NA TRBV25-1 CAAGGGLAGGQETQYF TGTGCCGCCGGGGGGGGACTAGCGGGGGGTCAAGAGACCCAGTACTTC
NA TRBJ1-5 NA TRBV3-1 CASSPRSRNQPQHF TGTGCCAGCAGCCCGAGGAGTAGGAATCAGCCCCAGCATTTT
NA TRBJ2-2 many TRBV6-4 CASSQGGYTGELFF TGTGCCAGCAGTCAGGGGGGATACACCGGGGAGCTGTTTTTT
NA TRBJ1-1 few TRBV6-2/TRBV6-3 CASGRGAITEAFF TGTGCCAGCGGTAGGGGGGCGATTACTGAAGCTTTCTTT
NA TRBJ1-4 many TRBV5-1 CASSLLLQGEEKLFF TGCGCCAGCAGCTTACTCCTCCAGGGAGAGGAAAAACTGTTTTTT
TRBD1 TRBJ1-3 few TRBV19 CASSMTGLSGNTIYF TGTGCCAGTAGTATGACAGGGCTCTCTGGAAACACCATATATTTT
NA TRBJ1-4 NA TRBV7-6 CASSPGWGEKLFF TGTGCCAGCAGCCCGGGGTGGGGTGAAAAACTGTTTTTT
NA TRBJ2-6 NA TRBV4-2 CASSQADRYSGANVLTF TGTGCCAGCAGCCAGGCCGACAGATACTCTGGGGCCAACGTCCTGACTTTC
NA TRBJ2-1 few TRBV5-1 CASSLEGEQFF TGCGCCAGCAGCTTGGAGGGTGAGCAGTTCTTC
NA TRBJ2-1 few TRBV2 CASGTGGGQFF TGTGCCAGCGGTACCGGGGGAGGGCAGTTCTTC
NA TRBJ2-5 NA TRBV12-3/TRBV12-4 CASSNGGKWETQYF TGTGCCAGCAGTAACGGAGGGAAGTGGGAGACCCAGTACTTC
TRBD1 TRBJ1-1 NA TRBV7-6 CASSLDREVTEAFF TGTGCCAGCAGCCTCGACAGGGAGGTCACTGAAGCTTTCTTT
TRBD2 TRBJ2-1 once TRBV4-1 CASSQGAGKAIYNEQFF TGCGCCAGCAGCCAAGGAGCGGGGAAAGCTATCTACAATGAGCAGTTCTTC